The source of this T cell receptor beta chain is a study of T cell repertoires in cytomegalovirus infection. Study summary: Peptides in the study included HLA-C-restricted and HLA-B-restricted CMV epitopes. Indicated by public TCR beta signatures were CMV infection and matching HLA type.

A note on this clonotype: Antigen: not known.

Each CDR3 protein gets one entry after TCRdb re-called the reads with MiXCR. The sample includes 450,000 to 550,000 distinct CDR3 sequences, more than 40% seen only once; the top ten take 35% to 50%. Germline CDR1 DFQATT, CDR2 SNEGSKA (reference sequence). The CDR3 loop spans 15 amino acids. The germline V and J ends were trimmed by 5 bases and 4 bases, with 17 bases remaining between them. General study results and limits: Individuals carrying CMV plus the relevant HLA were identified by cumulative frequency of public TCR beta families. Ex vivo, HLA-C-restricted CMV-specific TCR beta clonotypes prevailed over the rest of the response.

The source is a human donor in good health (CMV status not recorded). Some clones in this sample may be carry-over from other donors' samples. The chain combines TRBV20-1 with TRBJ2-2; tentative D call: TRBD2 (6 bases). The sample consisted of cultured PBMCs, taken from culture after CMV antigen stimulation. DNA of the CDR3: TGCAGTGCTCGCGCCGGGAGCCAGGCCACCGGGGAGCTGTTTTTT. This translates into CSARAGSQATGELFF.